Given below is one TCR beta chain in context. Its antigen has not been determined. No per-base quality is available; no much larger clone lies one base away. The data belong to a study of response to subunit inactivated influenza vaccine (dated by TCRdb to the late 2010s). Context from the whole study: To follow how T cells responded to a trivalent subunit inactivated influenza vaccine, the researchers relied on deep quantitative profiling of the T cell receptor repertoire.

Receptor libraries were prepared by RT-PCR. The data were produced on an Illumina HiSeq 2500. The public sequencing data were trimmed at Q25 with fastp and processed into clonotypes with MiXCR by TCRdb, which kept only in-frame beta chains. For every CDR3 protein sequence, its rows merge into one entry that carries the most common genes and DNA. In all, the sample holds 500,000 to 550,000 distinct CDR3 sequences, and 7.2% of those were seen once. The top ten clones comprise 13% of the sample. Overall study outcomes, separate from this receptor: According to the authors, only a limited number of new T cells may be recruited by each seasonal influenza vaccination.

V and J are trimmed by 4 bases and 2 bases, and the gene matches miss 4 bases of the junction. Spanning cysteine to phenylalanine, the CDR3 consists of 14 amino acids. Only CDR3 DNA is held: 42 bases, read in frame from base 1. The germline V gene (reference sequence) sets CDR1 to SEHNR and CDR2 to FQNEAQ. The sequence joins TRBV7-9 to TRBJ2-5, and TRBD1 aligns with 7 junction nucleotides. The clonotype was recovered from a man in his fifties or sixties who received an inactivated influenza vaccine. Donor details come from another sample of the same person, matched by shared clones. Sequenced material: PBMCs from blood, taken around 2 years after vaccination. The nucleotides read TGTGCCAGCAGCTATACAGGGGCTCAAGAGACCCAGTACTTC. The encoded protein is CASSYTGAQETQYF.